This T cell receptor (beta chain) was observed in a study of T-cell reconstitution after alpha-beta-depleted transplantation in children. Study-level results: Diversity and T-cell counts at one year after transplant derived mostly from new T cells. Expanded graft clones, several hundred of them, were reportedly the source of alpha-beta T cells about two months after transplant. Surviving recipient T cells and thymic progenitors accounted for the high day-60 TCRbeta diversity observed in some patients.

This clonotype was picked up many times. Its antigen remains unidentified. The length of the CDR3 is 14 residues. V gave up 0 bases and J gave up 4 bases, with 8 bases separating them. CDR1 and CDR2 from the germline V gene are LGHDT and YNNKEL (reference sequence). Construction of the TCRbeta library involved unique molecular identifiers. TCRdb ran MiXCR on the PCR reads and lists one entry per CDR3 protein. The table records 330,000 or so distinct CDR3 sequences, over 9.5% of them present only once. The chain is built from TRBV3-1 and TRBJ2-3; D ambiguous. The receptor comes from a boy under two years old with acute myeloid leukemia, due to receive a stem cell transplant. Sequenced here: PBMCs, sampled before TCRalphabeta/CD19-depleted stem cell transplant. Written as DNA, the CDR3 is TGTGCCAGCAGCCAAGACCGGTTCTCAGATACGCAGTATTTT. It specifies CASSQDRFSDTQYF.